The clone carrying this T cell receptor (beta chain) turned up a few times. These data belong to a study of beta chain features in type 1 diabetes. Reverse transcription of all isolated RNA meant that expressed TCRB transcripts were sequenced. Measured with immunoSEQ multiplex PCR; TCRdb has only the in-frame clones, and not every one. The sample has approximately 380,000 clones; more than 13% are singletons. The CDR3 is 14 residues long. V dropped 11 bases and J dropped 4; count of bases not matched to a gene: 12. The V gene's germline CDR1 is MNHNS and CDR2 SASEGT. The gene calls are TRBV6-1 and TRBJ2-7, with 9 bases aligning to TRBD2. The TCR comes from a woman younger than 30 in good health. Material for sequencing was naive CD4+ T cells from blood. CDR3 sequence (DNA): TGTGCCGGCGATACGGCGGGAGGGAGGTACGAGCAGTACTTC. It encodes CAGDTAGGRYEQYF.